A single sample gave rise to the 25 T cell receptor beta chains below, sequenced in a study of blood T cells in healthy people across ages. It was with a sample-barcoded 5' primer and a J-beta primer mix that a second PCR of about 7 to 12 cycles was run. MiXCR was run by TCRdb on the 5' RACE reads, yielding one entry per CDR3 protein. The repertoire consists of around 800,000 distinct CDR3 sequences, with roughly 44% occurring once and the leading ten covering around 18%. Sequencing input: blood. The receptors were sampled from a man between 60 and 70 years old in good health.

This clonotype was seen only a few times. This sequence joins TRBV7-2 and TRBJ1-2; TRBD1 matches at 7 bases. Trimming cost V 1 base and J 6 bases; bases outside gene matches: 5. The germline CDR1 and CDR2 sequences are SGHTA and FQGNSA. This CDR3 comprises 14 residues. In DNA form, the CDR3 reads TGTGCCAGCAGCTTAGGGCCCACAGGGGATGGCTACACCTTC. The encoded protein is CASSLGPTGDGYTF. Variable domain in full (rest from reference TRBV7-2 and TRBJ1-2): GAGVSQSPSNKVTEKGKDVELRCDPISGHTALYWYRQSLGQGLEFLIYFQGNSAPDKSGLPSDRFSAERTGGSVSTLTIQRTQQEDSAVYLCASSLGPTGDGYTFGSGTRLTVV.

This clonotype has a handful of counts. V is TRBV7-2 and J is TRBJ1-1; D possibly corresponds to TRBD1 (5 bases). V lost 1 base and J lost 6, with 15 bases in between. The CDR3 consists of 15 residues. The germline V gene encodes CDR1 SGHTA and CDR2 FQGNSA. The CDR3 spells CASSLVKGSGAEAFF. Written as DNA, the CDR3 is TGTGCCAGCAGCTTAGTGAAGGGGTCTGGGGCTGAAGCTTTCTTT.

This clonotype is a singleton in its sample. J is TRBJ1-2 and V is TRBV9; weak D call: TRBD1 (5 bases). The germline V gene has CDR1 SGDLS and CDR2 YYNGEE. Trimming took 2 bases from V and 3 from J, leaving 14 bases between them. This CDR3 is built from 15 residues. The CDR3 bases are TGTGCCAGCAGCGTTCGTTTTGAGGGGTACTATGGCTACACCTTC. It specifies CASSVRFEGYYGYTF. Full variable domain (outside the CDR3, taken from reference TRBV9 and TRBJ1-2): DSGVTQTPKHLITATGQRVTLRCSPRSGDLSVYWYQQSLDQGLQFLIQYYNGEERAKGNILERFSAQQFPDLHSELNLSSLELGDSALYFCASSVRFEGYYGYTFGSGTRLTVV.

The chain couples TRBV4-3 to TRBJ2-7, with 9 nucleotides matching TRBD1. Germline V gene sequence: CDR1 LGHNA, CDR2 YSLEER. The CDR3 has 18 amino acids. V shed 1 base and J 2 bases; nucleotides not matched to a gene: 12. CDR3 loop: CASSQGITWTGETYEQYF. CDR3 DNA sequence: TGCGCCAGCAGCCAAGGGATTACCTGGACAGGGGAAACCTACGAGCAGTACTTC.

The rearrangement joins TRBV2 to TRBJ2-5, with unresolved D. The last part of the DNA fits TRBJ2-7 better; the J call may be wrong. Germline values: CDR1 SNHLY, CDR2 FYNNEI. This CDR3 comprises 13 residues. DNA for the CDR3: TGTGCCAGCAGCCAACGGGCCGGGTACGAGCAGTACTTC. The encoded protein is CASSQRAGYEQYF.

As DNA, the CDR3 is TGTGCCATCAGTGAGAGACAGGGAAACAATGAGCAGTTCTTC. Amino acids: CAISERQGNNEQFF. This chain links TRBV10-3 with TRBJ2-1; 7 bases align to TRBD1. Germline CDR1 ENHRY, CDR2 SYGVKD. This CDR3 comprises 14 residues. The V gene end was trimmed by 2 bases and the J gene end by 5 bases; junction bases not matched to a gene: 3.

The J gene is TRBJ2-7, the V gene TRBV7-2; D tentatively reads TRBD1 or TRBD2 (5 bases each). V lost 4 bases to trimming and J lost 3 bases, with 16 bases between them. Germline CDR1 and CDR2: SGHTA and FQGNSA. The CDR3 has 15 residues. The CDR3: CASSSGPGPVYEQYF. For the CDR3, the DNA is TGTGCCAGCAGCTCGGGACCGGGGCCAGTCTACGAGCAGTACTTC.

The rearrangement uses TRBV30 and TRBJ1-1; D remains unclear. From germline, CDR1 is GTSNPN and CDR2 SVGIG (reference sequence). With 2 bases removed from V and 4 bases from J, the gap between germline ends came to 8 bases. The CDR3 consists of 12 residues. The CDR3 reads CAWSYRGTEAFF. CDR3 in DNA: TGTGCCTGGAGTTATCGGGGCACTGAAGCTTTCTTT.

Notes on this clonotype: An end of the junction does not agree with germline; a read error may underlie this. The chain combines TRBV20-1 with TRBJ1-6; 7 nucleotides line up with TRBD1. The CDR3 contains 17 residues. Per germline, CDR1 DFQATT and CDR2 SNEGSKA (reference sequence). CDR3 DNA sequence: TGCAGTGCTAGAGATTCCCTTGCAGGGGGGTATGGTTCACCCCTTCACTTT. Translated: CSARDSLAGGYGSPLHF.

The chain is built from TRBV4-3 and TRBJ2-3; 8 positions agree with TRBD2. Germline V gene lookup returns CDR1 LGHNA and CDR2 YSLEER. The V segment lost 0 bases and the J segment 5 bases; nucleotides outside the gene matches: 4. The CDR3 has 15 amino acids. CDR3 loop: CASSQDKRGIDTQYF. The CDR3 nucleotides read TGCGCCAGCAGCCAAGACAAGCGGGGGATAGATACGCAGTATTTT.

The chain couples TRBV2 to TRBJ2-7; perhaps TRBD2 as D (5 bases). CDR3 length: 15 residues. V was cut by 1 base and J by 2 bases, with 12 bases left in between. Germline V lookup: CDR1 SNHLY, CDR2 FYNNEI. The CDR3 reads CASSEEGGLPYEQYF. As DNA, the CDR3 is TGTGCCAGCAGTGAAGAAGGAGGTCTTCCCTACGAGCAGTACTTC.

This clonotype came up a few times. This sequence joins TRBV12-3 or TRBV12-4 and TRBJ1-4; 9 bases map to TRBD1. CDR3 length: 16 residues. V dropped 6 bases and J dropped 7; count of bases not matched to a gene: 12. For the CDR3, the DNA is TGTGCCAGCAGCCGGGGGACAGGGAGGGCAGGTGAAAAACTGTTTTTT. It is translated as CASSRGTGRAGEKLFF.

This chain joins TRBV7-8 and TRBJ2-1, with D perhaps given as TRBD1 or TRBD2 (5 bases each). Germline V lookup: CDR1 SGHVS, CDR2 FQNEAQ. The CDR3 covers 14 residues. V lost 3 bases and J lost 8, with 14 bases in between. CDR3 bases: TGTGCCAGCAGCTTGGGACCAGGGTACGATGAGCAGTTCTTC. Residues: CASSLGPGYDEQFF.

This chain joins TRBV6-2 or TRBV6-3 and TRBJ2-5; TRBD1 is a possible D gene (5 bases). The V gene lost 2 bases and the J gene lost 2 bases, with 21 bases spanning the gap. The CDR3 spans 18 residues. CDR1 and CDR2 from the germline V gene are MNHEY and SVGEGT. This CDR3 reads CASSYVDSAIVQQETQYF. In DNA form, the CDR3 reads TGTGCCAGCAGTTACGTCGACAGCGCTATTGTCCAACAAGAGACCCAGTACTTC.

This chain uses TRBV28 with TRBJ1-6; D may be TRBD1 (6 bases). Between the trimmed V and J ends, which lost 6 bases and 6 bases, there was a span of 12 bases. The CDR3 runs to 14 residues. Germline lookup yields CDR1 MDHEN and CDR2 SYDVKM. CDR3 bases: TGTGCCAGCAGCCAAGGACAGACTAATTCACCCCTCCACTTT. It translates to CASSQGQTNSPLHF.

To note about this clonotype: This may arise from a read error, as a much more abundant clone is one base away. CDR3 in amino acids: CSGTSFGYNEQYF. The CDR3 bases are TGCAGCGGAACTAGTTTCGGCTACAATGAGCAGTACTTC. V and J are TRBV20-1 and TRBJ2-1, with D maybe TRBD2 (5 bases). The DNA end is more similar to TRBJ2-7, so the J call may be wrong. CDR1 and CDR2 (germline): DFQATT, SNEGSKA (reference sequence). The CDR3 has 13 residues.

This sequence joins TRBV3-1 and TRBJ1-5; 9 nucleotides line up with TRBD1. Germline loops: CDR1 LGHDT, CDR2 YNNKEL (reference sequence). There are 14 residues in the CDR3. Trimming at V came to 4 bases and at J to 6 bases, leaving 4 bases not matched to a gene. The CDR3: CASSRGGQGQPQHF. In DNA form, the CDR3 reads TGTGCCAGCAGCCGAGGGGGACAGGGTCAGCCCCAGCATTTT.

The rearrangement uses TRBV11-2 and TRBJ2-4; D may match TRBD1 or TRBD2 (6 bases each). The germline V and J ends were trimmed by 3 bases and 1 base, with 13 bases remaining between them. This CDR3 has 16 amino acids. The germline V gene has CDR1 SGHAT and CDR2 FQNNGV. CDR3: CASSFGGFLAKNIQYF. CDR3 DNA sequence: TGTGCCAGCAGCTTCGGGGGCTTCCTCGCCAAAAACATTCAGTACTTC.

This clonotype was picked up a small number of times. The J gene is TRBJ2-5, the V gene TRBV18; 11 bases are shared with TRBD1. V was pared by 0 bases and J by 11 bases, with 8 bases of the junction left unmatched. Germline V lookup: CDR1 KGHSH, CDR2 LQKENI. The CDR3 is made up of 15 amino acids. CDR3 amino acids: CASSPPGQGARWQYF. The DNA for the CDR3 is TGTGCCAGCTCACCACCTGGACAGGGGGCGCGCTGGCAGTACTTC.

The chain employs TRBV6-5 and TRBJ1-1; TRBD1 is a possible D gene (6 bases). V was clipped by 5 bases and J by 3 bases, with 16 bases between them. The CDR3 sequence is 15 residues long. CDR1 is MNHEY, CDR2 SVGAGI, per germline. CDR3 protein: CASSTGRGLYTEAFF. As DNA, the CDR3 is TGTGCCAGCAGTACTGGCAGGGGTCTGTACACTGAAGCTTTCTTT.

The CDR3 loop reads CASSLAAFSTDTQYF. CDR3 coding DNA: TGTGCCAGCAGCCTGGCGGCCTTCAGCACAGATACGCAGTATTTT. The chain has TRBV27 and TRBJ2-3, with unresolved D. CDR3 length: 15 residues. V lost 6 bases, J lost 0 bases, and 13 bases lay in between. Germline loops: CDR1 MNHEY, CDR2 SMNVEV (reference sequence).

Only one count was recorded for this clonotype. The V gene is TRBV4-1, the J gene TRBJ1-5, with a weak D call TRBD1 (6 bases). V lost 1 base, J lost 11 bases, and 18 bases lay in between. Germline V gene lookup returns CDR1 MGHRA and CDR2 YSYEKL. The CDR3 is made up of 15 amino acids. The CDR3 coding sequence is TGCGCCAGCAGCCAAGTAGGGGGGAGTGACCAGTCCCAGCATTTT. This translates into CASSQVGGSDQSQHF.

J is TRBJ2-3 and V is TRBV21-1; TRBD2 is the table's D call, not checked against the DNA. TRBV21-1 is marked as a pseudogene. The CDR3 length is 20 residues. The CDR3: CASSSQGGLAGPNTTDTQYF. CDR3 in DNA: TGTGCCAGCAGCTCTCAAGGGGGACTAGCGGGGCCTAACACCACAGATACGCAGTATTTT.

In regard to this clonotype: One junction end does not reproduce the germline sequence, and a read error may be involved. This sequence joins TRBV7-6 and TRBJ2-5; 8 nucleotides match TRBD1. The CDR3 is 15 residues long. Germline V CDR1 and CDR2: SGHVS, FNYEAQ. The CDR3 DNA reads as TGTGCCAGCAGCTCCCCTGCAGCAGGGGGCGAGACCCGGTACTTC. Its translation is CASSSPAAGGETRYF.

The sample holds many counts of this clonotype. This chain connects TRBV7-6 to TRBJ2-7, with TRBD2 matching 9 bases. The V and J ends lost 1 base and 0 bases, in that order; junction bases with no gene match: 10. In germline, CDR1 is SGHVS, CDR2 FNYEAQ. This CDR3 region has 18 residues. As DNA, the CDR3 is TGTGCCAGCAGCTTAGGAGAGACTAGCGGCCATAGCTCCTACGAGCAGTACTTC. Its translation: CASSLGETSGHSSYEQYF.